This T cell receptor (beta chain) was retrieved from a study of cytomegalovirus exposure and HLA in healthy donors. Findings and limits, study-wide: In vitro data verified a few CMV-associated chains as specific for CMV antigens.

This CDR3 is 13 amino acids long. The V gene's germline CDR1 is LNHNV and CDR2 YYDKDF (reference sequence). V trimming: 9 bases; J trimming: 6 bases; junction bases outside the gene matches: 8. With 60 Vbeta and 13 Jbeta primers, the PCR was carried out. Clones were read by immunoSEQ multiplex PCR, and TCRdb kept only the in-frame ones, dropping some. The sample includes about 150,000 clones, roughly 68% of them seen just once. This clone was observed once. What it binds is not known. The chain joins TRBV15 to TRBJ1-3, with 7 bases fitting TRBD1. Specimen: PBMCs. The sequence derives from a man in his thirties or forties in good health and CMV-seropositive. The CDR3 spells CATEGTAVNTIYF. DNA of the CDR3: TGTGCCACAGAAGGGACAGCGGTAAACACCATATATTTT.